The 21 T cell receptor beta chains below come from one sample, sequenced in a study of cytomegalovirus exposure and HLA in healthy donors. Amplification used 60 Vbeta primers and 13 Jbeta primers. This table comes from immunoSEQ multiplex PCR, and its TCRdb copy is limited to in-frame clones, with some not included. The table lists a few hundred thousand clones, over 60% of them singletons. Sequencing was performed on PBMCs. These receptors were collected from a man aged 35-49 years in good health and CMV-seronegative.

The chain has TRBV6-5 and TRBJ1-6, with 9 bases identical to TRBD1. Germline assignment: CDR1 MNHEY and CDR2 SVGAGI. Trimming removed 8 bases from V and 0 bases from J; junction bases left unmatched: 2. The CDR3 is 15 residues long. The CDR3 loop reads CASAGQGSYNSPLHF. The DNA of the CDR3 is TGTGCCAGCGCGGGACAGGGCTCCTATAATTCACCCCTCCACTTT.

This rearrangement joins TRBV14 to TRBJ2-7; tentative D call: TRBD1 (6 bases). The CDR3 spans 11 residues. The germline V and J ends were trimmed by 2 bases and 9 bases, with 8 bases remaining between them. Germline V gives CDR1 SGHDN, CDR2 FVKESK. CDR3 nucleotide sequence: TGTGCCAGCAGCCAACTGGGGGCGCAGTACTTC. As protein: CASSQLGAQYF. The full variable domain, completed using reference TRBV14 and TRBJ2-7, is EAGVTQFPSHSVIEKGQTVTLRCDPISGHDNLYWYRRVMGKEIKFLLHFVKESKQDESGMPNNRFLAERTGGTYSTLKVQPAELEDSGVYFCASSQLGAQYFGPGTRLTVT.

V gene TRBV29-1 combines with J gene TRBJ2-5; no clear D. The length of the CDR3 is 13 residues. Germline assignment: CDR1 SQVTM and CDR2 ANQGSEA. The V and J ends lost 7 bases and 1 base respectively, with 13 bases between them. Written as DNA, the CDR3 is TGCAGCGGCAGACGAAGGAGCCAAGAGACCCAGTACTTC. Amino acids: CSGRRRSQETQYF.

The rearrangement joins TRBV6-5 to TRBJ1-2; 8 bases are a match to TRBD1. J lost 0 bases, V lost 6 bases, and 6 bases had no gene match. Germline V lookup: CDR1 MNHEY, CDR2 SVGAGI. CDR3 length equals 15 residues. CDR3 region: CASSPGQGANYGYTF. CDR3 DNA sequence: TGTGCCAGCAGCCCCGGACAGGGTGCTAACTATGGCTACACCTTC.

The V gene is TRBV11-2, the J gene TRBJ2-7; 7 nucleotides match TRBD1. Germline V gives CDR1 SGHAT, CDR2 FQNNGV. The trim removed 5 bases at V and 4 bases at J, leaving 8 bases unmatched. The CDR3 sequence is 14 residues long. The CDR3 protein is CASSHDRAVYEQYF. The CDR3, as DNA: TGTGCCAGCAGCCACGACAGGGCCGTTTACGAGCAGTACTTC.

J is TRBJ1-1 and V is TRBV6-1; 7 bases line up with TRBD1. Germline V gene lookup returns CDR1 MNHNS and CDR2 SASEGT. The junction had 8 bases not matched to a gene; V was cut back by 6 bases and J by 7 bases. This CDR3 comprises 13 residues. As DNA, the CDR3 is TGTGCCAGCAGCCGTCAGGGGGACCGTGAAGCTTTCTTT. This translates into CASSRQGDREAFF.

The CDR3: CASSNRQAVGELFF. The CDR3 region has the DNA TGTGCCAGCAGCAACAGACAGGCGGTCGGGGAGCTGTTTTTT. The chain has TRBV14 and TRBJ2-2; perhaps TRBD1 as D (6 bases). V was shortened by 5 bases and J by 7 bases, with 14 bases between the two germline ends. Germline V gives CDR1 SGHDN, CDR2 FVKESK. The CDR3 is 14 residues long.

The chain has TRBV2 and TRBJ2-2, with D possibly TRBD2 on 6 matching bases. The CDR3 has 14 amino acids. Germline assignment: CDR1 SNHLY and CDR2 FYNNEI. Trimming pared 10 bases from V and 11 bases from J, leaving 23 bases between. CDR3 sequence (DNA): TGTGCCACAAAGTGGGGGGTGACGGGGGATGAGCTGTTTTTT. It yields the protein CATKWGVTGDELFF.

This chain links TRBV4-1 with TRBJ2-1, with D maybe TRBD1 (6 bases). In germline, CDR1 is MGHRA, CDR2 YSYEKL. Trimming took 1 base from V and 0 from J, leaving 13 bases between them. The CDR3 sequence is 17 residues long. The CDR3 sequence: CASSQGRQASSYNEQFF. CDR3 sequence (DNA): TGCGCCAGCAGCCAAGGCAGACAGGCGAGCTCCTACAATGAGCAGTTCTTC.

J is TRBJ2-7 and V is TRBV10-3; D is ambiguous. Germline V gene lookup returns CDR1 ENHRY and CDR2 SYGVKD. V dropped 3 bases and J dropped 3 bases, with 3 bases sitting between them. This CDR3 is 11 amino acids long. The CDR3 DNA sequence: TGTGCCATCAGTGAACTCTACGAGCAGTACTTC. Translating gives CAISELYEQYF.

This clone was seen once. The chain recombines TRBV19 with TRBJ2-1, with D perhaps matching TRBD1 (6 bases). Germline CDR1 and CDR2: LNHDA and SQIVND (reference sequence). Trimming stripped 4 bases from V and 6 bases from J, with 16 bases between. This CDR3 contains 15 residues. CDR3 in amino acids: CASSNKGVERNEQFF. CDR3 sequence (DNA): TGTGCCAGTAGTAATAAGGGGGTTGAACGCAATGAGCAGTTCTTC.

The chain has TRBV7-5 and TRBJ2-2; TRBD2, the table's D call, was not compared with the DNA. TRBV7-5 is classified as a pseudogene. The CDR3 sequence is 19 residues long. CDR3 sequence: CVRSSSGLAGAVNTGELFF. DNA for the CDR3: TGTGTCAGAAGCTCCTCGGGACTAGCGGGAGCAGTGAACACCGGGGAGCTGTTTTTT.

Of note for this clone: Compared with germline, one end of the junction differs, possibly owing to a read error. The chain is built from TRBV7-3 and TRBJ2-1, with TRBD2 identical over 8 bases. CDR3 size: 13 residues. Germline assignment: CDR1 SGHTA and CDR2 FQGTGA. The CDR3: CASSSSGSNEQLF. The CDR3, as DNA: TGTGCCAGCAGCTCGAGCGGGAGCAATGAGCAGCTCTTC.

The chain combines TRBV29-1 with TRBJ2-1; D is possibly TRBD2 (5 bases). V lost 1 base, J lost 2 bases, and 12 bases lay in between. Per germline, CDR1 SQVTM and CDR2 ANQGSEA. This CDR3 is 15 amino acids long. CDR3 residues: CSVEVPKRAYNEQFF. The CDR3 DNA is TGCAGCGTTGAAGTCCCAAAGAGGGCCTACAATGAGCAGTTCTTC.

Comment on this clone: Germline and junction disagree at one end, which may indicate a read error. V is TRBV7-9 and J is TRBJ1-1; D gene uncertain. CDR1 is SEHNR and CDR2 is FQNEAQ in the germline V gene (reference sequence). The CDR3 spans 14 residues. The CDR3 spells CSSSPGALNTEAFF. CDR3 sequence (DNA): TGTTCCAGCAGCCCCGGAGCTCTAAACACTGAAGCTTTCTTT.

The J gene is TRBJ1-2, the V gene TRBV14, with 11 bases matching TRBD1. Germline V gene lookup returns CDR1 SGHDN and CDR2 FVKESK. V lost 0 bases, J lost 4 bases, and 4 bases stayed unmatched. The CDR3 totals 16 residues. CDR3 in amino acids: CASSQDLDRGPYGYTF. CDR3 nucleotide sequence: TGTGCCAGCAGCCAAGATCTGGACAGGGGGCCCTATGGCTACACCTTC.

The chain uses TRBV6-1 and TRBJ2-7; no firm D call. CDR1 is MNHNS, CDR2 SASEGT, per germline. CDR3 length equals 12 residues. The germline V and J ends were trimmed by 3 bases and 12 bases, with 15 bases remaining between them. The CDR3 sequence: CASSDARRSLYF. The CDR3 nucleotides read TGTGCCAGCAGTGACGCGCGACGGAGTCTGTACTTC.

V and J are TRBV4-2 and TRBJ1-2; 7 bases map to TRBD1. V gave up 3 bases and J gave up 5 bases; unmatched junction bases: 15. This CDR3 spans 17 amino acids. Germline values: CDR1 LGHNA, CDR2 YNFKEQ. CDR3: CASSQAGSRTGTYGYTF. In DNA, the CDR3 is TGTGCCAGCAGCCAGGCCGGGAGTCGGACAGGAACATATGGCTACACCTTC.

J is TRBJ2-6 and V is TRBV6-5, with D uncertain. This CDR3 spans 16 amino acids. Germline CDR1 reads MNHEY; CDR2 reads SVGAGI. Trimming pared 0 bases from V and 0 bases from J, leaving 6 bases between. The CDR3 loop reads CASSYSGRSGANVLTF. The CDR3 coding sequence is TGTGCCAGCAGTTACTCGGGCCGCTCTGGGGCCAACGTCCTGACTTTC.

This CDR3 is CASSQGAEVYGYTF. In DNA, the CDR3 is TGCGCCAGCAGCCAAGGGGCGGAGGTCTATGGCTACACCTTC. This sequence joins TRBV4-1 and TRBJ1-2; D is uncertain. This CDR3 has 14 residues. The V gene's germline CDR1 is MGHRA and CDR2 YSYEKL. With 1 base removed from V and 4 bases from J, the gap between germline ends came to 10 bases.

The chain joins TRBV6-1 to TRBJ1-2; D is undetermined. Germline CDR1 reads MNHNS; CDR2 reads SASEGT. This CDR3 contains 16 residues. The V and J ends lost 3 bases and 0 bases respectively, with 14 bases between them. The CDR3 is CASSERPRSANYGYTF. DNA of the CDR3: TGTGCCAGCAGTGAGAGGCCAAGGTCAGCTAACTATGGCTACACCTTC.